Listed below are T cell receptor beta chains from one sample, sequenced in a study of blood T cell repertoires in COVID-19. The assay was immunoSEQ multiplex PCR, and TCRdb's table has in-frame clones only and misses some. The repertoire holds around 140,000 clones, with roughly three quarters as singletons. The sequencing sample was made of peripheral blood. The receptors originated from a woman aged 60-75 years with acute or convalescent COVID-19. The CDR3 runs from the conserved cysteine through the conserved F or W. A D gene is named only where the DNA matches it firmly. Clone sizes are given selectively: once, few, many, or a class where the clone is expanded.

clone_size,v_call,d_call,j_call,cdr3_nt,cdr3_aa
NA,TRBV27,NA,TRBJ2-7,TGTGCCAGCAGGGGACAATACTACGAGCAGTACTTC,CASRGQYYEQYF
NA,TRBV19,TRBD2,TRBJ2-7,TGTGCCAGTAGCCAAATCCGCGGGGGGGCCTACGAGCAGTACTTC,CASSQIRGGAYEQYF
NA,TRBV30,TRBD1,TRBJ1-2,TGTGCCTGGGACAGGGAAAACTATGGCTACACCTTC,CAWDRENYGYTF
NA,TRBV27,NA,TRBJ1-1,TGTGCCAGCAGTTTTCTGGGGGCCGACACTGAAGCTTTCTTT,CASSFLGADTEAFF
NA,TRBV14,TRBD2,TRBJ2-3,TGTGCCAGCAGCCCCCATAATGGCGGGAGGGCAACAGATACGCAGTATTTT,CASSPHNGGRATDTQYF
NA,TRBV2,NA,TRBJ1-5,TGTGCCAGCAGTGATAGGCAGGGCGGCAATCAGCCCCAGCATTTT,CASSDRQGGNQPQHF
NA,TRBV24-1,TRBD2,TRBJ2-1,TGTGCCACCAGTGACTGGGGGGGAAGCTCCTACAATGAGCAGTTCTTC,CATSDWGGSSYNEQFF
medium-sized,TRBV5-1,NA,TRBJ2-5,TGCGCCAGCAGCTTGGGGGGCCGGGAGACCCAGTACTTC,CASSLGGRETQYF
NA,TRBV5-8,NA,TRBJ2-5,TGTGCCAGCAGCCCCGGAGAGACCCAGTACTTC,CASSPGETQYF
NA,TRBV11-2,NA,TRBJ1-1,TGTGCCAGCAGCTTAGGCGGCAGGGGAGCTTTCTTT,CASSLGGRGAFF
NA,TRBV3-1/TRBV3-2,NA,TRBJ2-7,TGTGCCAGCAGCCAAGTTCAGGGAGGGGGCGAGCAGTACTTC,CASSQVQGGGEQYF
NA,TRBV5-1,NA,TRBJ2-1,TGCGCCAGCAGCTTGGAACCTCGAGTTGGGCAGTTCTTC,CASSLEPRVGQFF
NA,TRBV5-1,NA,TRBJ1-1,TGCGCCAGCAGCTTGGCCTCTGGACTTTTTAACACTGAAGCTTTCTTT,CASSLASGLFNTEAFF
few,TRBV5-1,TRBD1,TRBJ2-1,TGCGCCAGCAGGTACTTACAGGGGGACGAGCAGTTCTTC,CASRYLQGDEQFF
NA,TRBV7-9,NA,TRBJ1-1,TGTGCCAGCAGCCCGCGGGGCGGTGGCACTGAAGCTTTCTTT,CASSPRGGGTEAFF
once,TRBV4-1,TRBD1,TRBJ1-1,TGCGCCAGCAGCCAAGGACAGGGAGGAATTGGGGTGAACACTGAAGCTTTCTTT,CASSQGQGGIGVNTEAFF
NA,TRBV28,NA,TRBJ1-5,TGTGCCAGCAGGAGAGGGTCGGGGGTAGCTCAGCCCCAGCATTTT,CASRRGSGVAQPQHF
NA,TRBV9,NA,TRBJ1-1,TGTGCCAGCAGCGTTCGGGCGGGGGGGCTCGCTGAAGCTTTCTTT,CASSVRAGGLAEAFF
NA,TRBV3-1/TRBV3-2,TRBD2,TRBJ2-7,TGTGCCAGCAGCCAAGGCGGGGGCTCCTACGAGCAGTACTTC,CASSQGGGSYEQYF
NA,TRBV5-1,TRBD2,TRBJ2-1,TGCGCCAGCAGCTCCCGACTAGCGGGGTCTTACAATGAGCAGTTCTTC,CASSSRLAGSYNEQFF
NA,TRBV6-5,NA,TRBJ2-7,TGTGCCAGCAGTAAGACTAGTGCATCCTACGAGCAGTACTTC,CASSKTSASYEQYF
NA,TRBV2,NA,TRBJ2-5,TGTGCCAGCATGACTAGTACAGAGACCCAGTACTTC,CASMTSTETQYF
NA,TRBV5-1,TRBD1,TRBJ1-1,TGCGCCAGCAGCGTAAAACCCCTGGGACAGGGGAACACTGAAGCTTTCTTT,CASSVKPLGQGNTEAFF
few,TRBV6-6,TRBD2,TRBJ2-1,TGTGCCAGCAGTTGGAGCGGGAGCTCCTACAATGAGCAGTTCTTC,CASSWSGSSYNEQFF
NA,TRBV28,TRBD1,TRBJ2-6,TGTGCCAGCAGAGGGGACAGGGGGCCAGGGGCCAACGTCCTGACTTTC,CASRGDRGPGANVLTF
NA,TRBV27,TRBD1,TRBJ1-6,TGTGCCAGCAGGGTGGCAGGGGGCCTCTCACCCCTCCACTTT,CASRVAGGLSPLHF
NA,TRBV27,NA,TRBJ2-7,TGTGCCAGCAGTTTATTCCAGGGAGGCTACGAGCAGTACTTC,CASSLFQGGYEQYF
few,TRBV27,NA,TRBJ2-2,TGTGCCACCTATAATCTGAACACCGGGGAGCTGTTTTTT,CATYNLNTGELFF
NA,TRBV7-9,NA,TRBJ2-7,TGTGCCAGCAGCCTAAGTAGCGACGAGCAGTACTTC,CASSLSSDEQYF
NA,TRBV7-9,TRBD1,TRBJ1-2,TGTGCCAGCAGCTTAGTTACGATCGGGACAGGGATTTTCGGCTACACCTTC,CASSLVTIGTGIFGYTF
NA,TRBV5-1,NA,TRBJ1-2,TGCGCCAGCAGCTTATCAGGTCAGAACTATGGCTACACCTTC,CASSLSGQNYGYTF
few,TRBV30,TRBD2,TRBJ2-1,TGTGCCTGGAGCCCCGGGACTAGCGTGTACAATGAGCAGTTCTTC,CAWSPGTSVYNEQFF
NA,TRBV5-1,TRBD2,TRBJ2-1,TGCGCCAGCAGCTTCAAGCGGGGATTATACAATGAGCAGTTCTTC,CASSFKRGLYNEQFF